The clone carrying this TCR beta chain was detected a few times. This sample was taken from a study of identical twins. The germline V gene encodes CDR1 PRHDT and CDR2 FYEKMQ (reference sequence). This CDR3 has 14 amino acids. With 1 base removed from V and 4 bases from J, the gap between germline ends came to 9 bases. TCRdb re-called the 5' RACE reads through MiXCR, storing one row per CDR3 protein. The sample holds around 690,000 distinct CDR3 sequences, 21% seen once. The same data also went into a second study, on T cells expressing NK-cell markers. In that study: Obtained from sorted CD3+CD56+NKG2C+, CD3+CD56+NKG2C- and CD3+CD56-NKG2C+ T cells were the TCR beta repertoires.

The rearrangement joins TRBV13 to TRBJ2-3; the D is unclear. Specimen: PBMCs. The receptor was derived from a woman under 30 in good health. The chain's CDR3 is CASSLVSRADTQYF. Written as DNA, the CDR3 is TGTGCCAGCAGCTTAGTGTCGCGCGCAGATACGCAGTATTTT.